The present T cell receptor beta chain was sequenced within a study of T cells in Graves' hyperthyroidism and ophthalmopathy. Amplified regions were TCR beta CDR3 sequences from RNA transcripts. The HTBI primer set was used in a first-round RT-PCR of the TCR CDR3. TCRdb independently ran MiXCR on the multiplex PCR reads; one entry per CDR3 protein. This sample has about 560,000 distinct CDR3 sequences, with just over 45% found just once. This TCR was sampled from a woman between 18 and 30 years old with Graves' hyperthyroidism. Sequenced sample: peripheral blood or thyroid tissue (not recorded which).

CDR3 residues: CASKEGGNTGELFF. CDR3 DNA sequence: TGTGCCAGCAAGGAAGGGGGGAACACCGGGGAGCTGTTTTTT. The rearrangement links TRBV2 to TRBJ2-2; a weak D match, TRBD1 (6 bases). V lost 7 bases, J lost 1 base, and 10 bases lay in between. The CDR3 is 14 amino acids. CDR1 is SNHLY, CDR2 FYNNEI, per germline.